Listed here is a single T cell receptor beta chain. V was clipped by 6 bases and J by 0 bases, with 6 bases between them. CDR3 length equals 13 residues. Germline values: CDR1 MNHEY, CDR2 SVGAGI. The record originates from a study of shared clonotypes between healthy human individuals. Study information: The study drew on two women and a few men aged 18 to 49 as donors.

Researchers partitioned CD4+ cells into CD45RA+ naive and CD45RA-negative memory subsets. When replicate PCRs were run on sorted subsets, they used 200 to 250 ng DNA, some 29,000 T cell genomes. Sequenced by immunoSEQ multiplex PCR; TCRdb stores in-frame clones only, minus some. The table records more than 850,000 clones, roughly 74% of them present only once. The chain carries TRBV6-5 and TRBJ1-3; D remains unclear. This receptor was obtained from a man younger than 30 in good health. Some clones in this sample may be carry-over from other donors' samples. The sample comprised memory CD4+ T cells from PBMCs. As to subset: CD45RA-negative fraction. CDR3 amino acids: CASRENSGNTIYF. The CDR3 DNA reads as TGTGCCAGCAGAGAAAACTCTGGAAACACCATATATTTT.